Shown below are 21 T cell receptor beta chains from a single sample sequenced in a study of sequential checkpoint blockade in melanoma. Clones were sequenced by immunoSEQ multiplex PCR, and TCRdb holds only the in-frame ones, with some missing. The sample consists of more than 10,000 clones, 27% of them appearing once. Treatment in this sample: randomized to nivolumab then ipilimumab (arm A) or the reverse (arm B). The specimen was tumor tissue (inferred from file names), collected from a patient given nivolumab and ipilimumab in sequence. The receptors shown here come from a human donor with melanoma.

This clone was recorded many times. The rearrangement uses TRBV11-3 and TRBJ2-7; 14 nucleotides match TRBD2. The ends lost 5 bases at V and 6 bases at J; junction bases unmatched: 6. CDR3 size: 15 residues. Germline CDR1 SGHNT, CDR2 YENEEA. The CDR3 sequence: CASSLTGLAGGEQYF. The CDR3 DNA reads TGTGCCAGCAGCCTCACTGGACTAGCGGGAGGCGAGCAGTACTTC.

This sequence joins TRBV6-8 and TRBJ1-2; 9 bases align to TRBD1. Germline values: CDR1 MNHGY, CDR2 SAAAGT. With V trimmed by 7 bases and J by 5 bases, 2 bases remained unmatched. The CDR3 consists of 12 residues. The CDR3 sequence: CASNGQGYGYTF. CDR3 bases: TGTGCCAGCAATGGACAGGGGTATGGCTACACCTTC.

The chain has TRBV29-1 and TRBJ2-3, with D hard to call. Germline values: CDR1 SQVTM, CDR2 ANQGSEA. V was cut by 1 base and J by 4 bases, with 6 bases left in between. The CDR3 extends over 12 amino acids. The CDR3: CSVEVSSDTQYF. The CDR3 DNA is TGCAGCGTTGAAGTGTCCTCAGATACGCAGTATTTT.

This clone was seen more than once but under ten times. The CDR3 sequence: CASSYLGETQYF. The CDR3 nucleotides read TGTGCCAGCAGTTACTTGGGGGAGACCCAGTACTTC. The V and J genes are TRBV28 and TRBJ2-5; D uncertain. V shed 4 bases and J shed 5 bases, with 8 bases lying between them. The CDR3 is made up of 12 amino acids. The germline gives CDR1 MDHEN, CDR2 SYDVKM.

This clone was detected only a few times. The chain recombines TRBV6-8 with TRBJ1-5; D uncertain. Trimming pared 3 bases from V and 7 bases from J, leaving 7 bases between. The germline CDR1 and CDR2 sequences are MNHGY and SAAAGT. The CDR3 is 12 amino acids. Written as DNA, the CDR3 is TGTGCCAGCAGTTATCCCCCCCAGCCCCAGCATTTT. Amino acid sequence: CASSYPPQPQHF.

In this sample, this clone turned up a few times. The chain recombines TRBV11-3 with TRBJ2-3; possibly TRBD2 for D (6 bases). Germline CDR1 is SGHNT and CDR2 is YENEEA. The CDR3 totals 16 residues. V lost 6 bases and J lost 7, with 23 bases in between. CDR3 loop: CASRPDGVGGLYTQYF. CDR3 coding DNA: TGTGCCAGCAGGCCCGACGGGGTGGGAGGTCTCTATACGCAGTATTTT.

The V and J genes are TRBV28 and TRBJ1-4, with 7 nucleotides matching TRBD1. Germline lookup yields CDR1 MDHEN and CDR2 SYDVKM. The length of the CDR3 is 14 residues. V gave up 5 bases and J gave up 4 bases; unmatched junction bases: 4. The CDR3 loop reads CASSPGGLNEKLFF. Here the CDR3 DNA reads TGTGCCAGCAGTCCAGGGGGTCTTAATGAAAAACTGTTTTTT.

This clone was seen more than once but under ten times. The V and J genes are TRBV6-8 and TRBJ2-4; 10 bases fit TRBD1. Germline V gene lookup returns CDR1 MNHGY and CDR2 SAAAGT. CDR3 length equals 13 residues. J was trimmed by 10 bases and V by 8 bases; bases with no gene match: 8. CDR3 nucleotides: TGTGCCAGCGGGGGGACAGGGGATCGAATTCAGTACTTC. It encodes CASGGTGDRIQYF.

The chain has TRBV11-3 and TRBJ1-4; D remains ambiguous. From germline, CDR1 is SGHNT and CDR2 YENEEA. Trimming removed 3 bases at V and 0 bases at J, with 11 bases between. This CDR3 contains 16 residues. CDR3 sequence reads: CASSLAASATNEKLFF. The CDR3 bases are TGTGCCAGCAGCTTGGCCGCCAGCGCAACTAATGAAAAACTGTTTTTT.

The chain has TRBV2 and TRBJ2-3; 10 nucleotides line up with TRBD2. The CDR3 loop spans 14 amino acids. The junction had 4 bases not matched to a gene; V was cut back by 9 bases and J by 1 base. Germline-derived CDR1 and CDR2 are SNHLY and FYNNEI. The CDR3 nucleotides read TGTGCCAGTCTAGCGGGAGACGGCACAGATACGCAGTATTTT. It codes for CASLAGDGTDTQYF.

The chain is built from TRBV19 and TRBJ2-3, with D perhaps matching TRBD2 (6 bases). CDR1 LNHDA and CDR2 SQIVND come from the germline V gene (reference sequence). The CDR3 spans 17 residues. Deletions cut 3 bases from V and 6 bases from J, with 22 bases between. CDR3 protein: CASSMAGWGTGVDTQYF. The CDR3 coding sequence is TGTGCCAGTAGTATGGCTGGGTGGGGCACGGGGGTGGATACGCAGTATTTT.

This clone appeared many times. J is TRBJ1-4 and V is TRBV6-8; possibly TRBD1 for D (5 bases). V dropped 6 bases and J dropped 8 bases, with 16 bases sitting between them. The CDR3 spans 14 residues. The germline gives CDR1 MNHGY, CDR2 SAAAGT. The CDR3 nucleotides read TGTGCCAGCAGCAATCAGGGAATGGAAGAAAAACTGTTTTTT. Protein product: CASSNQGMEEKLFF.

This clone is termed medium-sized (0.01 to 0.1%). This chain links TRBV11-3 with TRBJ2-2; D unresolved. This CDR3 has 14 amino acids. V lost 7 bases and J 3 bases, leaving 12 bases between the germline ends. Germline assignment: CDR1 SGHNT and CDR2 YENEEA. The CDR3 spells CASTLGWDTGELFF. The CDR3 region has the DNA TGTGCCAGCACCCTAGGTTGGGACACCGGGGAGCTGTTTTTT. The full variable domain, completed using reference TRBV11-3 and TRBJ2-2, is EAGVVQSPRYKIIEKKQPVAFWCNPISGHNTLYWYLQNLGQGPELLIRYENEEAVDDSQLPKDRFSAERLKGVDSTLKIQPAELGDSAVYLCASTLGWDTGELFFGEGSRLTVL.

The table lists this clone with many counts. The chain employs TRBV4-1 and TRBJ2-5; weak D call: TRBD1 (5 bases). CDR1 MGHRA and CDR2 YSYEKL come from the germline V gene. Trimming cost V 0 bases and J 7 bases, with 12 bases left between them. This CDR3 has 14 amino acids. This CDR3 is CASSQDPGWGTQYF. The CDR3 nucleotides read TGCGCCAGCAGCCAAGATCCAGGGTGGGGGACCCAGTACTTC.

V and J are TRBV7-4 and TRBJ1-5; D call uncertain. CDR3 size: 13 residues. V dropped 5 bases and J dropped 7 bases, with 12 bases sitting between them. Germline V gene data show CDR1 as SGHVT and CDR2 as SQSDAQ. CDR3 in DNA: TGTGCCAGCAGCCTCCACCTAGAACAGCCCCAGCATTTT. Its translation is CASSLHLEQPQHF.

V and J are TRBV19 and TRBJ2-1; D perhaps matches TRBD2 (6 bases). This CDR3 comprises 16 residues. V lost 1 base and J lost 4, with 14 bases in between. Germline V gene data show CDR1 as LNHDA and CDR2 as SQIVND (reference sequence). CDR3 DNA: TGTGCCAGTAGTATAGTGCCAGCGGGTGATTACAATGAGCAGTTCTTC. Translating it yields CASSIVPAGDYNEQFF.

The rearrangement uses TRBV19 and TRBJ1-2; possibly TRBD1 for D (5 bases). CDR1 is LNHDA and CDR2 is SQIVND in the germline V gene (reference sequence). The ends were cut back, 1 base at V and 2 bases at J, with 14 bases in the middle. The CDR3 length is 16 residues. CDR3 region: CASSIGRGAGNYGYTF. CDR3 bases: TGTGCCAGTAGTATAGGAAGGGGCGCCGGAAACTATGGCTACACCTTC.

This clone turned up a few times. V usage is TRBV7-1 and J usage is TRBJ1-2; TRBD1 is a possible D gene (5 bases). TRBV7-1 is an open reading frame whose function is uncertain. The CDR3 is 13 residues long. V lost 4 bases and J lost 8, with 14 bases in between. The CDR3 nucleotides are TGTGCCAGCAGCTTATCGCAGGGCAGGGGCTACACCTTC. Translated, it gives CASSLSQGRGYTF.

The CDR3 bases are TGTGCCAGCAGTTTTGACGGACTTTATGAAGCTTTCTTT. Its translation is CASSFDGLYEAFF. The V and J genes are TRBV28 and TRBJ1-1; no definite D call. Trimming stripped 3 bases from V and 7 bases from J, with 12 bases between. CDR1 MDHEN and CDR2 SYDVKM come from the germline V gene. The CDR3 is 13 residues long.

This clone has only one observation. The genes are TRBV10-2 and TRBJ2-7; 9 nucleotides match TRBD2. V was clipped by 4 bases and J by 4 bases; unmatched bases: 8. CDR1 is WSHSY, CDR2 SAAADI, per germline. The CDR3 runs to 15 residues. The CDR3 bases are TGCGCCAGCAGTGTGGCTAGCGGGACATTTTACGAGCAGTACTTC. Its protein product is CASSVASGTFYEQYF.

This clone is termed medium-sized. The chain combines TRBV12-2 with TRBJ2-1; the DNA was not compared with TRBD2, the D call given in the table. TRBV12-2 constitutes a pseudogene. The CDR3 length is 16 residues. The CDR3 loop reads CASRLGGLATYNEQFF. The CDR3 DNA reads as TGTGCAAGTCGCTTAGGGGGACTAGCGACCTACAATGAGCAGTTCTTC.